The 10 T cell receptor beta chains below were found in one sample sequenced in a study of PD-L1 blockade in urothelial cancer. Sequencing was performed with immunoSEQ multiplex PCR; in TCRdb, only in-frame clones are kept and a portion is missing. Of tens of thousands of clones in the sample, roughly 80% were seen once. The sample consisted of PBMCs, taken around atezolizumab (anti-PD-L1) treatment. These receptors were collected from a man aged 65-85 years with urothelial cancer.

This clone was seen a few times. This chain connects TRBV27 to TRBJ1-4, with 8 nucleotides matching TRBD1. V was clipped by 6 bases and J by 8 bases; unmatched bases: 8. The CDR3 has 14 amino acids. Germline CDR1 reads MNHEY; CDR2 reads SMNVEV (reference sequence). CDR3: CASRDREVREKLFF. The DNA of the CDR3 is TGTGCCAGCAGGGACAGGGAGGTCAGGGAAAAACTGTTTTTT.

The chain combines TRBV18 with TRBJ2-2; D is possibly TRBD1 (5 bases). The CDR3 covers 15 residues. Germline V gene sequence: CDR1 KGHSH, CDR2 LQKENI. The V and J ends lost 6 bases and 7 bases respectively, with 18 bases between them. The CDR3 DNA is TGTGCCAGCTCCCGTCCGTCGGACAAAAACGGGGAGCTGTTTTTT. Its protein is CASSRPSDKNGELFF.

This sequence joins TRBV4-1 and TRBJ1-4; D perhaps matches TRBD1 (5 bases). Germline V gives CDR1 MGHRA, CDR2 YSYEKL. CDR3 length: 16 residues. Trimming shortened V by 0 bases and J by 7 bases, and 15 bases separated the two germline ends. The CDR3 loop is CASSQDRGGVSEKLFF. The DNA for the CDR3 is TGCGCCAGCAGCCAAGACCGGGGGGGGGTTAGTGAAAAACTGTTTTTT.

The V call is TRBV6-1, the J call TRBJ1-5, with D uncertain. Germline V lookup: CDR1 MNHNS, CDR2 SASEGT. This CDR3 is built from 14 residues. V was clipped by 5 bases and J by 5 bases, with 13 bases between them. In nucleotides, the CDR3 is TGTGCCAGCAGTACAAAGCCGAGGGATCAGCCCCAGCATTTT. Translated: CASSTKPRDQPQHF.

The chain is built from TRBV25-1 and TRBJ2-7; weak D call: TRBD1 (6 bases). V was pared by 7 bases and J by 5 bases, with 15 bases between. Germline CDR1 and CDR2: MGHDK and SYGVNS. The CDR3 consists of 13 residues. The CDR3 DNA reads TGTGCCAGCACGTACCAGGGGATTCACGAGCAGTACTTC. As protein: CASTYQGIHEQYF.

The rearrangement links TRBV18 to TRBJ2-7, with 9 bases lining up with TRBD1. Germline values: CDR1 KGHSH, CDR2 LQKENI. Losses at the gene ends were 6 bases for V and 5 bases for J; bases not matched to a gene: 14. The CDR3 is 16 residues long. CDR3 sequence reads: CASSDTPGQGTDEQYF. As DNA, the CDR3 is TGTGCCAGCTCGGACACGCCTGGACAGGGGACCGACGAGCAGTACTTC.

In its sample, this clone was seen once. CDR3 loop: CASSLFGTSGRANEQYF. The CDR3 DNA reads as TGTGCCAGCAGTTTATTTGGGACTAGCGGGAGGGCGAACGAGCAGTACTTC. This chain joins TRBV28 and TRBJ2-7, with 16 nucleotides matching TRBD2. The CDR3 runs to 17 residues. CDR1 is MDHEN, CDR2 SYDVKM, per germline. With 1 base clipped from V and 5 bases from J, the junction kept 5 bases outside the gene matches.

This clone has just a few counts. V gene TRBV7-2 combines with J gene TRBJ1-1; D remains ambiguous. The CDR3 sequence is 13 residues long. Germline CDR1 SGHTA, CDR2 FQGNSA. With 2 bases removed from V and 4 bases from J, the gap between germline ends came to 8 bases. Here the CDR3 DNA reads TGTGCCAGCAGCTTACAGGAGGCCACTGAAGCTTTCTTT. Its protein is CASSLQEATEAFF.

This clone was found once. The rearrangement links TRBV11-2 to TRBJ2-1, with 9 bases identical to TRBD2. This CDR3 has 15 amino acids. V lost 4 bases, J lost 7 bases, and 8 bases stayed unmatched. Germline V lookup: CDR1 SGHAT, CDR2 FQNNGV. CDR3 sequence: CASSSGTSRWNEQFF. DNA of the CDR3: TGTGCCAGCAGCTCGGGGACTAGCCGCTGGAATGAGCAGTTCTTC.

The sample holds a few counts of this clone. The chain carries TRBV10-3 and TRBJ2-1, with 8 nucleotides matching TRBD1. The V and J ends lost 6 bases and 6 bases, in that order; junction bases with no gene match: 4. From germline, CDR1 is ENHRY and CDR2 SYGVKD. The length of the CDR3 is 13 residues. The CDR3 reads CAIRDTGGNEQFF. The CDR3 DNA reads as TGTGCCATCAGGGACACAGGGGGCAATGAGCAGTTCTTC.